Listed below are T cell receptor beta chains from one sample, sequenced in a study of blood T cells in healthy people across ages. TCRdb re-called the 5' RACE reads through MiXCR, storing one row per CDR3 protein. This sample has 780,000 or so distinct CDR3 sequences, with around 50% found just once. The specimen sequenced was blood. The receptor source for this set is a man aged 35 to 55 in good health. Each CDR3 is given with its conserved first and last residue.

V gene	J gene	CDR3 protein
TRBV9	TRBJ1-2	CASSPGTGQRYYGYTF
TRBV5-4	TRBJ2-5	CASRIVGVGETQYF
TRBV7-2	TRBJ2-3	CASSPGGRGATDTQYF
TRBV9	TRBJ2-7	CASSVEYGGHSYEQYF
TRBV11-1	TRBJ2-2	CASSLDRIPGELFF
TRBV5-1	TRBJ2-1	CASNPGTFSYNEQFF
TRBV7-2	TRBJ2-3	CASSRDSGVRTDTQYF
TRBV29-1	TRBJ2-6	CSVLQVALGANVLTF
TRBV20-1	TRBJ2-7	CSARDYPAYEQYF
TRBV27	TRBJ1-2	CASAPRGGGDGYTF
TRBV12-3/TRBV12-4	TRBJ2-7	CASSRGTGGGYEQYF
TRBV3-1	TRBJ2-5	CASSQRSQETQYF
TRBV6-1	TRBJ2-1	CASSERHPSYNEQFF
TRBV20-1	TRBJ2-5	CSAGRQTIGVVQETQYF
TRBV4-3	TRBJ1-2	CASSQDVGKNYGYTF
TRBV6-5	TRBJ2-3	CASSPSFGLTDTQYF
TRBV6-2/TRBV6-3	TRBJ2-4	CASLRAPRDGAKNIQYF
TRBV7-2	TRBJ1-5	CASSFTGSDSNQPQHF
TRBV6-1	TRBJ2-5	CASSGLAGGKETQYF
TRBV7-7	TRBJ2-1	CASSKRQGGEQFF
TRBV2	TRBJ2-6	CASLFGANVLTF
TRBV5-1	TRBJ2-1	CASSLPSQGTDYNEQFF
TRBV7-9	TRBJ1-5	CAINPGTGGVSFLQPQHF
TRBV20-1	TRBJ2-1	CSADGHDSYNEQFF
TRBV5-1	TRBJ1-2	CASSLAFVGQGDGYTF
TRBV6-2/TRBV6-3	TRBJ2-1	CASTEDNEQFF
TRBV4-1	TRBJ1-5	CASSQHAGSSNQPQHF
TRBV5-1	TRBJ2-7	CASSLGVFNEQYF
TRBV28	TRBJ1-4	CASANEKLFF
TRBV6-2/TRBV6-3	TRBJ1-4	CASSYERTATNEKLFF
TRBV2	TRBJ1-1	CASGGGLNTEAFF
TRBV10-2	TRBJ1-1	CASSESQYTEAFF
TRBV20-1	NA	CSASRERDRGNNEQYF
TRBV25-1	TRBJ2-1	CASSESSGEPSSYNEQFF
TRBV6-5	TRBJ2-3	CASSYSRSRGVGTDTQYF
TRBV9	TRBJ2-5	CASSVASIGETQYF
TRBV5-1	NA	CASSAGPGGYYEQYF
TRBV5-1	TRBJ1-4	CASADRGQGNEKLFF
TRBV4-1	TRBJ1-1	CASSLRGSTMNTEAFF
TRBV29-1	TRBJ2-7	CSVVGGSGHEQYF
TRBV11-3	TRBJ2-1	CASSPGLVQGQGEQFF
TRBV9	TRBJ2-7	CASSVGSGRAYEQYF
TRBV4-1	TRBJ2-5	CASSQVGELRETQYF
TRBV9	TRBJ1-6	CASSVGAGTAKNSPLHF
TRBV9	TRBJ2-3	CASSVVGGAAFGDTQYF
TRBV4-3	TRBJ2-3	CASSSGLAGLPDTQYF
TRBV5-8	TRBJ2-3	CASSSRTGGGIKGTDTQYF
TRBV20-1	TRBJ1-2	CSARELDGGAQGYTF
TRBV7-9	TRBJ2-1	CASSPRTGTGPGNEQFF
TRBV28	TRBJ2-5	CASSPPLAGVKYAVTQYF
TRBV19	NA	CASSGTGVLGEQYF
TRBV4-2	TRBJ2-5	CASSQAVGEQYF
TRBV20-1	TRBJ1-1	CSARDRRTAEAFF
TRBV27	TRBJ1-2	CASSLRDPGYTF
TRBV5-1	TRBJ2-1	CASSLANGGSAKLQFF
TRBV20-1	NA	CSASGDRDIYEQYF
TRBV7-8	TRBJ1-1	CASSLRRIMNTEAFF